The 14 T cell receptor beta chains reported below all come from one sample, sequenced in a study of spatial heterogeneity in lung cancer. In TCRdb, the 5' RACE reads were re-called with MiXCR into one record per CDR3 protein. The sample shows around 110,000 distinct CDR3 sequences, more than 10% of them seen only once. Time point here: blood at routine non-recurrence follow-up after resection. Sequencing of whole RNA from tumor, nontumor lung or frozen PBMC involved no sorting. Source: PBMCs, taken at follow-up. The receptors here all came from a male donor with early-stage non-small cell lung cancer.

This clonotype was picked up many times. This chain links TRBV12-3 or TRBV12-4 with TRBJ2-7, with 8 bases aligning to TRBD2. This CDR3 region has 13 residues. The trim removed 6 bases at V and 4 bases at J, leaving 5 bases unmatched. CDR3 protein: CASSSPGGYEQYF. CDR3 DNA: TGTGCCAGCAGCTCCCCGGGGGGGTACGAGCAGTACTTC.

This clonotype occurred a few times. This sequence joins TRBV25-1 and TRBJ2-2, with D unresolved. CDR3 length: 14 amino acids. The ends were cut back, 6 bases at V and 1 base at J, with 9 bases in the middle. Germline V CDR1 and CDR2: MGHDK, SYGVNS. CDR3 sequence: CASSRMGNTGELFF. In nucleotides, the CDR3 is TGTGCCAGCAGCCGAATGGGGAACACCGGGGAGCTGTTTTTT.

This clonotype was counted a few times. The chain uses TRBV7-9 and TRBJ1-6; 8 nucleotides agree with TRBD1. With 0 bases clipped from V and 6 bases from J, the junction kept 4 bases outside the gene matches. The V gene's germline CDR1 is SEHNR and CDR2 FQNEAQ (reference sequence). This CDR3 has 16 amino acids. The CDR3 nucleotides read TGTGCCAGCAGCTTAGCGGCAGGGGGCATTAATTCACCCCTCCACTTT. Amino acids: CASSLAAGGINSPLHF.

This clonotype was counted a few times. J is TRBJ1-1 and V is TRBV30; no firm D call. The germline V and J ends were trimmed by 2 bases and 0 bases, with 7 bases remaining between them. Germline-derived CDR1 and CDR2 are GTSNPN and SVGIG (reference sequence). This CDR3 comprises 13 residues. The CDR3 is CAWSSGLNTEAFF. CDR3 nucleotide sequence: TGTGCCTGGAGTTCGGGGTTGAACACTGAAGCTTTCTTT.

This sequence joins TRBV5-1 and TRBJ2-4, with 10 nucleotides matching TRBD1. Germline-derived CDR1 and CDR2 are SGHRS and YFSETQ. With 0 bases clipped from V and 6 bases from J, the junction kept 6 bases outside the gene matches. The CDR3 is 16 amino acids. Here the CDR3 reads CASSLEGQGTLNIQYF. Written as DNA, the CDR3 is TGCGCCAGCAGCTTGGAGGGACAGGGGACCCTAAACATTCAGTACTTC. Supplemented by reference TRBV5-1 and TRBJ2-4, the full variable domain reads KAGVTQTPRYLIKTRGQQVTLSCSPISGHRSVSWYQQTPGQGLQFLFEYFSETQRNKGNFPGRFSGRQFSNSRSEMNVSTLELGDSALYLCASSLEGQGTLNIQYFGAGTRLSVL.

There are a few counts of this clonotype. The chain carries TRBV6-2 or TRBV6-3 and TRBJ2-3; TRBD1 matches at 8 bases. Germline values: CDR1 MNHEY, CDR2 SVGEGT. The CDR3 is made up of 15 amino acids. The ends lost 2 bases at V and 4 bases at J; junction bases unmatched: 5. For the CDR3, the DNA is TGTGCCAGCAGTTACGACAGGGGTCTATCAGATACGCAGTATTTT. Protein product: CASSYDRGLSDTQYF.

In its sample, this clonotype was seen many times. The chain is built from TRBV20-1 and TRBJ2-1; the D gene could be TRBD1 or TRBD2 (6 bases each). Germline CDR1 DFQATT, CDR2 SNEGSKA (reference sequence). The CDR3 has 16 amino acids. Trimming pared 0 bases from V and 4 bases from J, leaving 16 bases between. DNA of the CDR3: TGCAGTGCTAGAGATCTGAGGGGGGACCAGTACAATGAGCAGTTCTTC. Protein product: CSARDLRGDQYNEQFF.

A few counts support this clonotype. The chain employs TRBV29-1 and TRBJ2-3; D may match TRBD1 or TRBD2 (6 bases each). The V and J ends lost 7 bases and 7 bases respectively, with 18 bases between them. This CDR3 has 13 residues. Germline V CDR1 and CDR2: SQVTM, ANQGSEA. In DNA form, the CDR3 reads TGCAGCGCGGGGGCAGGGGTCAGAAATACGCAGTATTTT. Translation gives CSAGAGVRNTQYF.

This chain links TRBV5-1 with TRBJ2-1; D is perhaps TRBD2 (6 bases). Deletions cut 6 bases from V and 7 bases from J, with 17 bases between. The germline CDR1 and CDR2 sequences are SGHRS and YFSETQ. This CDR3 spans 14 amino acids. CDR3 protein: CASNSGTQKNEQFF. DNA of the CDR3: TGCGCCAGCAACTCCGGGACTCAAAAGAATGAGCAGTTCTTC.

This clonotype has at least ten counts. This rearrangement joins TRBV7-3 to TRBJ2-6; D unclear. CDR3 length: 15 amino acids. The V end lost 4 bases, the J end lost 4 bases, and 11 bases lay between the germline ends. The germline CDR1 and CDR2 sequences are SGHTA and FQGTGA. CDR3 sequence reads: CASSSAFSGANVLTF. DNA for the CDR3: TGTGCCAGCAGCTCGGCCTTCTCAGGGGCCAACGTCCTGACTTTC.

This clonotype was recorded at least ten times. The chain combines TRBV15 with TRBJ1-3; D unclear. Germline V gives CDR1 LNHNV, CDR2 YYDKDF (reference sequence). V was clipped by 0 bases and J by 1 base, with 10 bases between them. The CDR3 extends over 16 amino acids. Written as DNA, the CDR3 is TGTGCCACCAGCAGAGATAAGGGTTTATCTGGAAACACCATATATTTT. Its translation is CATSRDKGLSGNTIYF.

The gene calls are TRBV6-5 and TRBJ1-2; 7 positions agree with TRBD1. The CDR3 is 13 residues long. Germline loops: CDR1 MNHEY, CDR2 SVGAGI. With V trimmed by 6 bases and J by 8 bases, 9 bases remained unmatched. Here the CDR3 reads CASRFGQVEGYTF. In DNA, the CDR3 is TGTGCCAGCAGATTCGGACAGGTTGAAGGCTACACCTTC.

The sample holds many counts of this clonotype. The rearrangement links TRBV4-2 to TRBJ2-7; D is undetermined. V lost 0 bases, J lost 3 bases, and 6 bases lay in between. The CDR3 length is 13 residues. Germline CDR1 and CDR2: LGHNA and YNFKEQ. In nucleotides, the CDR3 is TGTGCCAGCAGCCAAGATGTAGTCTACGAGCAGTACTTC. Its translation is CASSQDVVYEQYF.

Only a few counts were recorded for this clonotype. The CDR3 DNA follows: TGTGCCAGCAGTCTACGACAGAGTAACACTGAAGCTTTCTTT. Translating gives CASSLRQSNTEAFF. The chain is built from TRBV6-5 and TRBJ1-1, with D possibly TRBD1 on 5 matching bases. Trimming stripped 5 bases from V and 2 bases from J, with 12 bases between. CDR1 is MNHEY and CDR2 is SVGAGI in the germline V gene. The CDR3 runs to 14 residues.